One sample yielded the 29 T cell receptor beta chains listed below, sequenced in a study of siplizumab effects on memory and regulatory T cells. This table comes from immunoSEQ multiplex PCR, and its TCRdb copy is limited to in-frame clones, with some not included. This sample has approximately 100,000 clones; 80% to 95% occur once, and the top ten carry around 2.7%. The sample comprised CD4+ T cells sorted from blood. These receptors all stem from a human donor in good health. Some clones in this sample may be carry-over from other donors' samples.

The V call is TRBV19, the J call TRBJ1-3; no clear D gene. Deletions cut 0 bases from V and 2 bases from J, with 11 bases between. CDR3 size: 16 residues. Per the germline V gene, CDR1 is LNHDA and CDR2 is SQIVND (reference sequence). The CDR3 DNA follows: TGTGCCAGTAGTATAGATAGCGAGGGAGCTGGAAACACCATATATTTT. Translation gives CASSIDSEGAGNTIYF. Combining the CDR3 with reference TRBV19 and TRBJ1-3 gives the whole variable domain DGGITQSPKYLFRKEGQNVTLSCEQNLNHDAMYWYRQDPGQGLRLIYYSQIVNDFQKGDIAEGYSVSREKKESFPLTVTSAQKNPTAFYLCASSIDSEGAGNTIYFGEGSWLTVV.

The rearrangement links TRBV18 to TRBJ2-1; D uncertain. The V end was cut by 2 bases, the J end by 7 bases, with 3 bases between. In germline, CDR1 is KGHSH, CDR2 LQKENI. This CDR3 spans 11 amino acids. CDR3 region: CASSPGNEQFF. CDR3 sequence (DNA): TGTGCCAGCTCACCAGGGAATGAGCAGTTCTTC.

The V gene is TRBV6-5, the J gene TRBJ2-7, with 8 nucleotides matching TRBD1. CDR3 size: 14 residues. Germline CDR1 MNHEY, CDR2 SVGAGI. The ends lost 6 bases at V and 0 bases at J; junction bases unmatched: 4. The DNA of the CDR3 is TGTGCCAGCAGAATCGGACAGGGCTCCTACGAGCAGTACTTC. This gives the protein CASRIGQGSYEQYF.

CDR3 protein: CASSLAPGLSETQYF. Here the CDR3 DNA reads TGTGCCAGCAGTCTCGCTCCGGGACTTTCAGAGACCCAGTACTTC. The chain employs TRBV6-1 and TRBJ2-5; perhaps TRBD2 as D (6 bases). V gave up 5 bases and J gave up 4 bases, with 17 bases separating them. The CDR3 runs to 15 residues. Germline loops: CDR1 MNHNS, CDR2 SASEGT.

The V call is TRBV7-8, the J call TRBJ2-2; 8 bases map to TRBD2. The trim removed 4 bases at V and 0 bases at J, leaving 1 base unmatched. This CDR3 has 15 amino acids. In germline, CDR1 is SGHVS, CDR2 FQNEAQ. The CDR3 coding sequence is TGTGCCAGCAGCTCGGGACTAGCGAACACCGGGGAGCTGTTTTTT. Translating gives CASSSGLANTGELFF.

The genes are TRBV4-1 and TRBJ1-1; 8 bases line up with TRBD1. The V segment lost 6 bases and the J segment 4 bases; nucleotides outside the gene matches: 7. Germline CDR1 is MGHRA and CDR2 is YSYEKL. The CDR3 consists of 14 residues. CDR3 in amino acids: CASSVTGEGTEAFF. CDR3 bases: TGCGCCAGCAGTGTGACAGGGGAAGGCACTGAAGCTTTCTTT.

The chain links TRBV19 to TRBJ2-1; 11 bases fit TRBD2. Trimming took 5 bases from V and 9 from J; bases not matched to a gene: 12. Germline loops: CDR1 LNHDA, CDR2 SQIVND (reference sequence). The CDR3 sequence is 16 residues long. The CDR3 loop reads CASSWSSGGSYGEQFF. CDR3 sequence (DNA): TGTGCCAGTAGTTGGTCTAGCGGGGGGTCATATGGTGAGCAGTTCTTC. The full variable domain, in which reference TRBV19 and TRBJ2-1 provide the parts outside the CDR3, is DGGITQSPKYLFRKEGQNVTLSCEQNLNHDAMYWYRQDPGQGLRLIYYSQIVNDFQKGDIAEGYSVSREKKESFPLTVTSAQKNPTAFYLCASSWSSGGSYGEQFFGPGTRLTVL.

The chain has TRBV6-5 and TRBJ2-7, with TRBD1 matching 8 bases. This CDR3 is built from 15 residues. J was trimmed by 1 base and V by 5 bases; bases with no gene match: 7. The germline V gene has CDR1 MNHEY and CDR2 SVGAGI. This CDR3 reads CASSPFGQGSYEQYF. Here the CDR3 DNA reads TGTGCCAGCAGTCCTTTTGGACAGGGTTCCTACGAGCAGTACTTC.

CDR3 residues: CASSLGHETQYF. The CDR3 region has the DNA TGTGCCAGCAGCTTAGGACACGAGACCCAGTACTTC. The chain joins TRBV7-8 to TRBJ2-5, with no clear D. The CDR3 covers 12 residues. V lost 1 base and J 5 bases, leaving 5 bases between the germline ends. Per germline, CDR1 SGHVS and CDR2 FQNEAQ.

CDR3 nucleotide sequence: TGTGCCAGCACCCTCAGACGAACTGAAGCTTTCTTT. This gives the protein CASTLRRTEAFF. V and J are TRBV28 and TRBJ1-1; D gene uncertain. Germline CDR1 MDHEN, CDR2 SYDVKM. Trimming cost V 7 bases and J 5 bases, with 11 bases left between them. This CDR3 is 12 amino acids long.

The chain couples TRBV6-5 to TRBJ2-3; 7 bases map to TRBD1. V gave up 6 bases and J gave up 0 bases; unmatched junction bases: 3. The CDR3 loop spans 14 amino acids. Germline assignment: CDR1 MNHEY and CDR2 SVGAGI. CDR3 residues: CASSLQGSTDTQYF. In nucleotides, the CDR3 is TGTGCCAGCAGCTTACAGGGGAGCACAGATACGCAGTATTTT.

This sequence joins TRBV19 and TRBJ2-2; D tentatively fits TRBD1 or TRBD2 (5 bases each). Trimming removed 1 base at V and 7 bases at J, with 10 bases between. The CDR3 contains 14 residues. Looked up from germline, CDR1 is LNHDA and CDR2 is SQIVND (reference sequence). The CDR3 DNA sequence: TGTGCCAGTAGTATAGGGGGGAATGGCGGGGAGCTGTTTTTT. Its protein product is CASSIGGNGGELFF.

J is TRBJ2-1 and V is TRBV7-2; tentative D call: TRBD1 (6 bases). CDR3 length: 15 residues. Germline CDR1 and CDR2: SGHTA and FQGNSA. Trimming stripped 5 bases from V and 6 bases from J, with 17 bases between. This chain's CDR3 is CASSPTEQGRNEQFF. DNA of the CDR3: TGTGCCAGCAGCCCAACCGAACAGGGCCGCAATGAGCAGTTCTTC.

The chain employs TRBV4-2 and TRBJ1-1; TRBD1 agrees at 7 bases. V lost 0 bases and J lost 4; bases outside the gene matches: 11. Germline V gives CDR1 LGHNA, CDR2 YNFKEQ. The CDR3 covers 17 residues. The CDR3 reads CASSQESAQGVATEAFF. CDR3 DNA sequence: TGTGCCAGCAGCCAAGAATCTGCTCAGGGGGTCGCCACTGAAGCTTTCTTT.

The chain has TRBV5-4 and TRBJ1-5; 9 nucleotides align to TRBD1. Losses at the gene ends were 0 bases for V and 6 bases for J; bases not matched to a gene: 19. The germline gives CDR1 SGHNT, CDR2 YYREEE (reference sequence). CDR3 length: 20 amino acids. In DNA, the CDR3 is TGTGCCAGCAGCTTGGTGGGGGAGGACAGGGGATTCTACATGTCTCAGCCCCAGCATTTT. This sequence encodes CASSLVGEDRGFYMSQPQHF.

The gene calls are TRBV27 and TRBJ1-4; D uncertain. Germline CDR1 reads MNHEY; CDR2 reads SMNVEV (reference sequence). Trimming cost V 3 bases and J 6 bases, with 8 bases left between them. The CDR3 runs 13 residues. CDR3 region: CASSFGRDEKLFF. CDR3 bases: TGTGCCAGCAGTTTTGGGAGGGATGAAAAACTGTTTTTT.

The chain combines TRBV30 with TRBJ2-7; tentatively, D is TRBD1 (6 bases). CDR3 length: 12 residues. CDR1 is GTSNPN and CDR2 is SVGIG in the germline V gene (reference sequence). Trimming took 3 bases from V and 3 from J, leaving 9 bases between them. This CDR3 reads CAWSLTGYEQYF. CDR3 DNA sequence: TGTGCCTGGAGCTTGACAGGCTACGAGCAGTACTTC.

V gene TRBV4-2 combines with J gene TRBJ2-1; 10 bases agree with TRBD1. Germline assignment: CDR1 LGHNA and CDR2 YNFKEQ. CDR3 length: 16 amino acids. With 6 bases clipped from V and 7 bases from J, the junction kept 12 bases outside the gene matches. The CDR3 nucleotides read TGTGCCAGCAGTTCTCACGCCGGGACAGGGGCGAATGAGCAGTTCTTC. This codes for CASSSHAGTGANEQFF.

The chain uses TRBV5-4 and TRBJ2-1; TRBD2 aligns across 8 bases. The CDR3 totals 16 residues. With V trimmed by 4 bases and J by 0 bases, 6 bases remained unmatched. Germline lookup yields CDR1 SGHNT and CDR2 YYREEE (reference sequence). The CDR3 spells CASSTTSGSSYNEQFF. The DNA of the CDR3 is TGTGCCAGCAGCACAACTAGCGGAAGCTCCTACAATGAGCAGTTCTTC.

The rearrangement uses TRBV28 and TRBJ2-1, with TRBD2 identical over 9 bases. Germline lookup yields CDR1 MDHEN and CDR2 SYDVKM. The CDR3 has 14 residues. Trimming removed 8 bases from V and 7 bases from J; junction bases left unmatched: 9. DNA for the CDR3: TGTGCCAGCGGCCTAGCGGGAAATACAAATGAGCAGTTCTTC. Residues: CASGLAGNTNEQFF.

This chain uses TRBV5-1 with TRBJ2-5; the D is unclear. The CDR3 length is 11 residues. The V gene lost 4 bases and the J gene lost 5 bases, with 6 bases spanning the gap. Germline CDR1 SGHRS, CDR2 YFSETQ. DNA for the CDR3: TGCGCCAGCAGCATAGGGGAGACCCAGTACTTC. Translating it yields CASSIGETQYF. Full variable domain (rest looked up from reference TRBV5-1 and TRBJ2-5): KAGVTQTPRYLIKTRGQQVTLSCSPISGHRSVSWYQQTPGQGLQFLFEYFSETQRNKGNFPGRFSGRQFSNSRSEMNVSTLELGDSALYLCASSIGETQYFGPGTRLLVL.

V and J are TRBV4-1 and TRBJ2-1; 13 bases map to TRBD2. Germline V gene lookup returns CDR1 MGHRA and CDR2 YSYEKL. This CDR3 has 15 residues. V was pared by 3 bases and J by 7 bases, with 3 bases of the junction left unmatched. The CDR3 nucleotides read TGCGCCAGCAGCCACGGACTAGCGGGGGAGAATGAGCAGTTCTTC. This encodes CASSHGLAGENEQFF.

The chain links TRBV6-5 to TRBJ2-4, with D unclear. Germline-derived CDR1 and CDR2 are MNHEY and SVGAGI. This CDR3 region has 11 residues. The V and J ends lost 2 bases and 13 bases respectively, with 9 bases between them. The chain's CDR3 is CASSYNRAQYF. DNA of the CDR3: TGTGCCAGCAGTTACAATAGGGCCCAGTACTTC.

The J gene is TRBJ2-7, the V gene TRBV7-2, with D unresolved. The CDR3 is 14 residues long. V was cut by 1 base and J by 0 bases, with 7 bases left in between. The V gene's germline CDR1 is SGHTA and CDR2 FQGNSA. The CDR3 protein is CASSLGRTSYEQYF. The CDR3 DNA is TGTGCCAGCAGCTTAGGGCGGACCTCCTACGAGCAGTACTTC.

This clone has a handful of counts. This chain joins TRBV27 and TRBJ2-7; TRBD2 might be the D (6 bases). CDR3 length equals 13 residues. Germline V gene sequence: CDR1 MNHEY, CDR2 SMNVEV (reference sequence). V lost 8 bases, J lost 2 bases, and 13 bases lay in between. CDR3 DNA: TGTGCCAGCTTTAAGGCGGGGACCTACGAGCAGTACTTC. It yields the protein CASFKAGTYEQYF.

The V and J genes are TRBV28 and TRBJ1-2; D is undetermined. Per the germline V gene, CDR1 is MDHEN and CDR2 is SYDVKM. V lost 6 bases to trimming and J lost 7 bases, with 15 bases between them. The CDR3 loop spans 13 amino acids. The CDR3 nucleotides read TGTGCCAGCAGCCCGGCCGGGGAGCGTGGCTACACCTTC. Residues: CASSPAGERGYTF.

The chain combines TRBV14 with TRBJ2-5; possible D gene TRBD2, 6 bases. CDR1 SGHDN and CDR2 FVKESK come from the germline V gene. Trimming stripped 3 bases from V and 2 bases from J, with 7 bases between. The CDR3 has 13 residues. This CDR3 reads CASSQGTQETQYF. DNA for the CDR3: TGTGCCAGCAGCCAGGGGACTCAAGAGACCCAGTACTTC. Drawing the rest from reference TRBV14 and TRBJ2-5, the complete variable domain is EAGVTQFPSHSVIEKGQTVTLRCDPISGHDNLYWYRRVMGKEIKFLLHFVKESKQDESGMPNNRFLAERTGGTYSTLKVQPAELEDSGVYFCASSQGTQETQYFGPGTRLLVL.

V usage is TRBV19 and J usage is TRBJ2-1; unclear D gene. The CDR3 has 12 amino acids. Germline loops: CDR1 LNHDA, CDR2 SQIVND (reference sequence). V lost 4 bases and J lost 6, with 7 bases in between. In DNA, the CDR3 is TGTGCCAGTAGTAAGCTGGGCAATGAGCAGTTCTTC. Translated: CASSKLGNEQFF.

The J gene is TRBJ1-1, the V gene TRBV19; TRBD1 matches 7 bases. Germline lookup yields CDR1 LNHDA and CDR2 SQIVND (reference sequence). The CDR3 runs to 14 residues. V was pared by 5 bases and J by 5 bases, with 8 bases of the junction left unmatched. The CDR3 DNA reads TGTGCCAGTAGTTCCACAGGGGTGCGGACTGAAGCTTTCTTT. Protein product: CASSSTGVRTEAFF.